The 5 T cell receptor beta chains below all came from one sample that was sequenced in a study of beta chain features in type 1 diabetes. Expressed TCRB transcripts were sequenced after all isolated RNA was converted to cDNA. Clones were sequenced by immunoSEQ multiplex PCR, and TCRdb holds only the in-frame ones, with some missing. The sample consists of 680,000 or so clones, around 16% of them appearing once. The specimen sequenced was naive CD4+ T cells from blood. The receptor set was obtained from a man between 18 and 35 years old in good health.

This clone was detected a few times. The V gene is TRBV29-1, the J gene TRBJ1-4; the match to TRBD1 covers 9 bases. The length of the CDR3 is 15 residues. The J segment lost 7 bases and the V segment lost 0 bases, leaving 6 bases of the junction unmatched. Germline loops: CDR1 SQVTM, CDR2 ANQGSEA. The DNA for the CDR3 is TGCAGCGTTGAAGAAGTGGGACAGGGTGGTGAAAAACTGTTTTTT. Amino acid sequence: CSVEEVGQGGEKLFF.

This clone has a handful of counts. The rearrangement links TRBV7-9 to TRBJ1-4; D is possibly TRBD1 (5 bases). Looked up from germline, CDR1 is SEHNR and CDR2 is FQNEAQ (reference sequence). The length of the CDR3 is 16 residues. With 2 bases removed from V and 3 bases from J, the gap between germline ends came to 13 bases. The CDR3 protein is CASSLNFGRANEKLFF. The DNA for the CDR3 is TGTGCCAGCAGCTTAAATTTTGGCAGGGCTAATGAAAAACTGTTTTTT.

The rearrangement links TRBV15 to TRBJ1-2; possible D gene TRBD1, 5 bases. Germline values: CDR1 LNHNV, CDR2 YYDKDF (reference sequence). Trimming left V 1 base short and J 2 bases short, with 11 bases between. This CDR3 has 15 amino acids. The CDR3 bases are TGTGCCACCAGCAGAGTCGGGGCCGAGAACTATGGCTACACCTTC. Amino acids: CATSRVGAENYGYTF.

This clone was counted between two and nine times. The genes are TRBV13 and TRBJ2-7; TRBD1 might be the D (5 bases). V lost 3 bases and J 0 bases, leaving 12 bases between the germline ends. Germline V lookup: CDR1 PRHDT, CDR2 FYEKMQ (reference sequence). The length of the CDR3 is 15 residues. The CDR3 reads CASSFQGFFSYEQYF. CDR3 sequence (DNA): TGTGCCAGCAGCTTCCAGGGATTCTTCTCCTACGAGCAGTACTTC.

This clone was detected once. The CDR3, as DNA: TGTGCCACCAGCAGACGACGTAGCGGGGGGTTTCCATCCTACAATGAGCAGTTCTTC. As protein: CATSRRRSGGFPSYNEQFF. The rearrangement joins TRBV15 to TRBJ2-1, with TRBD2 matching over 10 bases. The CDR3 extends over 19 amino acids. The V gene's germline CDR1 is LNHNV and CDR2 YYDKDF (reference sequence). The ends lost 2 bases at V and 1 base at J; junction bases unmatched: 11.